The clone carrying this TCR beta chain was detected only once. With 6 bases clipped from V and 4 bases from J, the junction kept 6 bases outside the gene matches. This CDR3 spans 14 amino acids. Germline values: CDR1 DFQATT, CDR2 SNEGSKA (reference sequence). This sample is part of a study of spatial heterogeneity in lung cancer. Study-wide background: Sequenced follow-up PBMC samples came a median of around 2 years after resection, where available.

MiXCR, applied by TCRdb to the 5' RACE reads, yields one record per CDR3 protein. Among just over 70,000 distinct CDR3 sequences listed, nearly 9% were seen once. The time point denotes: blood at routine non-recurrence follow-up after resection. Whole RNA, isolated from tumor, nontumor lung or frozen PBMC, was sequenced without prior sorting. The material was PBMCs, obtained at follow-up. The sequence was collected from a female donor with early-stage non-small cell lung cancer. This chain joins TRBV20-1 and TRBJ2-7, with TRBD2 matching 13 bases. The CDR3 region has the DNA TGCAGTGCCGGGGGACTAGCGGGATGGTACGAGCAGTACTTC. Translating gives CSAGGLAGWYEQYF.